Listed here are 26 T cell receptor beta chains from one sample, sequenced in a study of T cell responses to AZD1222 COVID-19 vaccine. Profiling relied on immunoSEQ multiplex PCR, and the TCRdb table lists in-frame clones only, not all of them. The data contain about 140,000 clones, over 90% of them singletons. The material sequenced was peripheral blood, taken on day 0 of MenACWY control vaccination. The receptors were sampled from an adult in good health.

The V call is TRBV4-3, the J call TRBJ1-6; 7 positions match TRBD1. Germline CDR1 is LGHNA and CDR2 is YSLEER. CDR3 length: 15 amino acids. The trim removed 5 bases at V and 3 bases at J, leaving 4 bases unmatched. CDR3 loop: CASSTDRDYNSPLHF. As DNA, the CDR3 is TGCGCCAGCAGCACCGACAGGGACTATAATTCACCCCTCCACTTT.

This sequence joins TRBV18 and TRBJ2-7; the match to TRBD2 covers 9 bases. The V segment lost 1 base and the J segment 1 base; nucleotides outside the gene matches: 8. This CDR3 spans 17 amino acids. Germline CDR1 KGHSH, CDR2 LQKENI. The CDR3 coding sequence is TGTGCCAGCTCACCACTGGCGGGAGGGCCGGGGTCCTACGAGCAGTACTTC. Translation gives CASSPLAGGPGSYEQYF.

The rearrangement uses TRBV9 and TRBJ2-3; 11 bases agree with TRBD2. The CDR3 sequence is 15 residues long. Germline CDR1 is SGDLS and CDR2 is YYNGEE. With V trimmed by 2 bases and J by 4 bases, 3 bases remained unmatched. CDR3: CASSVSGGASDTQYF. DNA of the CDR3: TGTGCCAGCAGCGTTAGCGGGGGGGCCTCAGATACGCAGTATTTT.

This sequence joins TRBV15 and TRBJ2-1; TRBD1 aligns across 8 bases. This CDR3 spans 16 amino acids. The trim removed 3 bases at V and 4 bases at J, leaving 8 bases unmatched. Per germline, CDR1 LNHNV and CDR2 YYDKDF (reference sequence). In DNA, the CDR3 is TGTGCCACCAGCAGTCCGGGACAGGCATCGTACAATGAGCAGTTCTTC. Translated: CATSSPGQASYNEQFF. Complete variable domain (other parts from reference TRBV15 and TRBJ2-1): DAMVIQNPRYQVTQFGKPVTLSCSQTLNHNVMYWYQQKSSQAPKLLFHYYDKDFNNEADTPDNFQSRRPNTSFCFLDIRSPGLGDTAMYLCATSSPGQASYNEQFFGPGTRLTVL.

The V gene is TRBV13, the J gene TRBJ2-3; D is unresolved. The CDR3 is 11 residues long. The V gene's germline CDR1 is PRHDT and CDR2 FYEKMQ (reference sequence). V was clipped by 4 bases and J by 4 bases, with 3 bases between them. CDR3 sequence: CASSSSDTQYF. CDR3 sequence (DNA): TGTGCCAGCAGCTCCTCAGATACGCAGTATTTT.

The rearrangement joins TRBV5-1 to TRBJ2-7; no definite D call. The V gene lost 2 bases and the J gene lost 7 bases, with 13 bases spanning the gap. The length of the CDR3 is 13 residues. CDR1 and CDR2 (germline): SGHRS, YFSETQ. The DNA of the CDR3 is TGCGCCAGCAGCTTCGGCAGTGGCGAGGAGCAGTACTTC. Its translation: CASSFGSGEEQYF.

This rearrangement joins TRBV5-1 to TRBJ1-3; D call uncertain. V gave up 2 bases and J gave up 4 bases, with 16 bases separating them. This CDR3 is 16 amino acids long. Germline lookup yields CDR1 SGHRS and CDR2 YFSETQ. The CDR3 loop is CASSFGPATQGNTIYF. In DNA, the CDR3 is TGCGCCAGCAGCTTTGGGCCAGCCACCCAGGGAAACACCATATATTTT.

This chain links TRBV6-2 or TRBV6-3 with TRBJ2-7; D might be TRBD2 (6 bases). This CDR3 is built from 12 residues. Germline loops: CDR1 MNHEY, CDR2 SVGEGT. Trimming stripped 2 bases from V and 6 bases from J, with 8 bases between. CDR3 coding DNA: TGTGCCAGCAGTTACAGGGGAGGCGAGCAGTACTTC. Amino acids: CASSYRGGEQYF.

The chain combines TRBV5-4 with TRBJ1-1; 8 positions agree with TRBD1. Germline V lookup: CDR1 SGHNT, CDR2 YYREEE (reference sequence). This CDR3 has 12 residues. J was trimmed by 12 bases and V by 0 bases; bases with no gene match: 4. This CDR3 is CASSLDRTGSFF. DNA of the CDR3: TGTGCCAGCAGCTTGGACCGGACAGGGTCTTTCTTT.

The chain is built from TRBV5-6 and TRBJ2-2; D gene unclear. The CDR3 sequence is 14 residues long. The V gene lost 0 bases and the J gene lost 1 base, with 4 bases spanning the gap. Germline assignment: CDR1 SGHDT and CDR2 YYEEEE. The CDR3 is CASSLVQNTGELFF. The CDR3 bases are TGTGCCAGCAGCTTGGTCCAGAACACCGGGGAGCTGTTTTTT.

This clone appeared once. The chain is built from TRBV7-9 and TRBJ2-7; no reliable D call. The V gene lost 4 bases and the J gene lost 3 bases, with 7 bases spanning the gap. This CDR3 is 12 amino acids long. The V gene's germline CDR1 is SEHNR and CDR2 FQNEAQ (reference sequence). The CDR3 DNA is TGTGCCAGCAGCTCTCATCTCTACGAGCAGTACTTC. It specifies CASSSHLYEQYF.

J is TRBJ1-2 and V is TRBV6-4; no firm D call. Germline V CDR1 and CDR2: MRHNA, SNTAGT. V lost 7 bases to trimming and J lost 8 bases, with 11 bases between them. This CDR3 is 11 amino acids long. The CDR3 bases are TGTGCCAGCACCCGGCGGGCGGGCTACACCTTC. The encoded protein is CASTRRAGYTF.

The chain combines TRBV6-1 with TRBJ2-7; D remains unclear. Per the germline V gene, CDR1 is MNHNS and CDR2 is SASEGT. CDR3 length: 13 residues. With 0 bases removed from V and 6 bases from J, the gap between germline ends came to 9 bases. CDR3 protein: CASSEALGLEQYF. The CDR3 region has the DNA TGTGCCAGCAGTGAAGCGCTTGGGCTCGAGCAGTACTTC.

The chain combines TRBV5-6 with TRBJ1-1; D is uncertain. Deletions cut 6 bases from V and 1 base from J, with 19 bases between. This CDR3 is 16 amino acids long. CDR1 is SGHDT, CDR2 YYEEEE, per germline. CDR3 protein: CASIYTGVGRNTEAFF. Written as DNA, the CDR3 is TGTGCCAGCATCTACACTGGGGTAGGTAGGAACACTGAAGCTTTCTTT.

The chain is built from TRBV19 and TRBJ1-1, with 8 bases lining up with TRBD1. CDR3 length: 15 amino acids. Germline V lookup: CDR1 LNHDA, CDR2 SQIVND (reference sequence). J lost 5 bases, V lost 5 bases, and 10 bases had no gene match. CDR3 loop: CASSLRQGARTEAFF. The CDR3 bases are TGTGCCAGTAGTCTCCGTCAGGGGGCGCGAACTGAAGCTTTCTTT.

This rearrangement joins TRBV19 to TRBJ1-1, with D possibly matching TRBD1 (5 bases). The CDR3 has 14 residues. V was cut by 7 bases and J by 0 bases, with 12 bases left in between. Germline V gene sequence: CDR1 LNHDA, CDR2 SQIVND (reference sequence). The CDR3 is CASTMTDLNTEAFF. As DNA, the CDR3 is TGTGCCAGTACGATGACAGACTTGAACACTGAAGCTTTCTTT.

This clone was seen a handful of times. The J gene is TRBJ2-7, the V gene TRBV5-1, with TRBD2 identical over 8 bases. CDR3 size: 13 residues. The V segment lost 4 bases and the J segment 6 bases; nucleotides outside the gene matches: 6. Germline-derived CDR1 and CDR2 are SGHRS and YFSETQ. The CDR3 sequence is CASSGGLATEQYF. The CDR3 DNA is TGCGCCAGCAGCGGAGGACTAGCTACCGAGCAGTACTTC.

The chain recombines TRBV4-1 with TRBJ2-1, with a possible D match to TRBD2 (5 bases). Trimming pared 2 bases from V and 10 bases from J, leaving 18 bases between. Germline V gene data show CDR1 as MGHRA and CDR2 as YSYEKL. The CDR3 totals 15 residues. The CDR3 DNA reads as TGCGCCAGCAGCCAACTGGGCGGGCGAGGGAGAGAGCAGTTCTTC. Protein sequence: CASSQLGGRGREQFF.

The CDR3 DNA sequence: TGTGCCAGCAGAGACGGACAGGATCACGAGCAGTACTTC. Protein product: CASRDGQDHEQYF. The chain has TRBV6-5 and TRBJ2-7; the match to TRBD1 covers 7 bases. The CDR3 covers 13 residues. Germline lookup yields CDR1 MNHEY and CDR2 SVGAGI. V trimming: 6 bases; J trimming: 5 bases; junction bases outside the gene matches: 7.

This clone has only one observation. V usage is TRBV4-1 and J usage is TRBJ2-1, with D tentatively TRBD1 (6 bases). Trimming removed 5 bases at V and 0 bases at J, with 17 bases between. In germline, CDR1 is MGHRA, CDR2 YSYEKL. The CDR3 is made up of 17 amino acids. CDR3 nucleotide sequence: TGCGCCAGCAGCGGTTTTAACCTGGACAGCTCCTACAATGAGCAGTTCTTC. As protein: CASSGFNLDSSYNEQFF.

V is TRBV30 and J is TRBJ2-2; 7 nucleotides match TRBD1. V shed 5 bases, J shed 2 bases, and the junction held 8 bases outside the gene matches. This CDR3 contains 15 residues. CDR1 is GTSNPN, CDR2 SVGIG, per germline (reference sequence). The CDR3 protein is CAWGRGQLNTGELFF. DNA of the CDR3: TGTGCCTGGGGTAGGGGACAGCTAAACACCGGGGAGCTGTTTTTT.

This chain connects TRBV30 to TRBJ1-2, with a possible D match to TRBD1 (5 bases). V dropped 4 bases and J dropped 5 bases, with 11 bases sitting between them. The CDR3 extends over 12 amino acids. Germline V gene lookup returns CDR1 GTSNPN and CDR2 SVGIG (reference sequence). In DNA, the CDR3 is TGTGCCTGGACCCGAAGGGGTTATGGCTACACCTTC. Translated, it gives CAWTRRGYGYTF.

The gene calls are TRBV2 and TRBJ2-3; weak D call: TRBD2 (5 bases). Germline loops: CDR1 SNHLY, CDR2 FYNNEI. The CDR3 is 16 residues long. Trimming pared 1 base from V and 0 bases from J, leaving 11 bases between. The CDR3 loop is CASSEGGEGSTDTQYF. The CDR3 bases are TGTGCCAGCAGTGAAGGGGGTGAGGGAAGCACAGATACGCAGTATTTT.

V gene TRBV15 combines with J gene TRBJ2-3; D is undetermined. Germline CDR1 is LNHNV and CDR2 is YYDKDF (reference sequence). Trimming cost V 6 bases and J 4 bases, with 11 bases left between them. CDR3 length: 13 residues. CDR3 DNA: TGTGCCACCAGTGAACTCCGCGCAGATACGCAGTATTTT. This codes for CATSELRADTQYF.

The V call is TRBV10-1, the J call TRBJ2-1; 9 nucleotides agree with TRBD2. The CDR3 extends over 14 amino acids. The germline gives CDR1 WNHNN, CDR2 SYGVQD (reference sequence). V shed 2 bases, J shed 13 bases, and the junction held 9 bases outside the gene matches. CDR3 sequence reads: CASSEGGRASGQFF. The CDR3 DNA reads as TGCGCCAGCAGTGAGGGCGGGAGGGCCTCAGGACAGTTCTTC.

The rearrangement uses TRBV6-4 and TRBJ2-1; TRBD2 aligns across 8 bases. Germline trimming cut 3 bases from V and 3 bases from J; bases unmatched to any gene: 1. Germline V gene lookup returns CDR1 MRHNA and CDR2 SNTAGT. This CDR3 comprises 14 residues. The CDR3: CASSEAGGYNEQFF. CDR3 nucleotide sequence: TGTGCCAGCAGTGAGGCGGGGGGCTACAATGAGCAGTTCTTC.